The source of this T cell receptor beta chain is a study of CD8 T cells in ankylosing spondylitis. Study observations and caveats: The disease-linked clones had a CD8+ phenotype and low blood frequencies. Reportedly, disease-linked clones are significantly enriched in ankylosing spondylitis patients' matched synovial fluid.

CDR1 SQVTM and CDR2 ANQGSEA come from the germline V gene. Trimming removed 6 bases from V and 9 bases from J, with 11 bases in between. The CDR3 runs 10 residues. A note on this clonotype: Its antigen is unidentified.

Quantitative 5'-RACE with molecular barcodes generated TCR beta libraries. MiXCR was run by TCRdb on the 5' RACE reads, yielding one entry per CDR3 protein. The table has 200,000 to 250,000 distinct CDR3 sequences, around a tenth seen once; the top ten hold 6% to 8.5%. V and J are TRBV29-1 and TRBJ1-2; TRBD1 is a possible D gene (5 bases). The clonotype comes from a male donor with ankylosing spondylitis or in good health (not recorded which). Material for sequencing was blood, either unsorted or a sorted T cell fraction (not recorded which). For the CDR3, the DNA is TGCAGCGTGGGACCAGATAGCTACACCTTC. This sequence encodes CSVGPDSYTF.